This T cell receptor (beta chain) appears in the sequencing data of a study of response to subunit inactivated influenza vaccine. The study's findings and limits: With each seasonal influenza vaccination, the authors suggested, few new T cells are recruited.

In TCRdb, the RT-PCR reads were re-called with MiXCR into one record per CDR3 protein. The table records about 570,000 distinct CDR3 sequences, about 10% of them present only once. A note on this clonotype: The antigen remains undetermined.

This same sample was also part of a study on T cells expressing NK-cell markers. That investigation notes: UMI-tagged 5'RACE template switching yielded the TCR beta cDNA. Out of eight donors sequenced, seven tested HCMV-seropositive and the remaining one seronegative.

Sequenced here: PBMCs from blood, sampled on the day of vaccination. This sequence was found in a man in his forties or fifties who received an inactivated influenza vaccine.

CDR3 DNA: TGTGCCAGCAGTGGGACGAAAAGATACGAGCAGTACTTC. Translating gives CASSGTKRYEQYF. The chain joins TRBV25-1 to TRBJ2-7; D unclear. The CDR3 loop spans 13 amino acids. From germline, CDR1 is MGHDK and CDR2 SYGVNS. V dropped 4 bases and J dropped 4 bases, with 11 bases sitting between them.